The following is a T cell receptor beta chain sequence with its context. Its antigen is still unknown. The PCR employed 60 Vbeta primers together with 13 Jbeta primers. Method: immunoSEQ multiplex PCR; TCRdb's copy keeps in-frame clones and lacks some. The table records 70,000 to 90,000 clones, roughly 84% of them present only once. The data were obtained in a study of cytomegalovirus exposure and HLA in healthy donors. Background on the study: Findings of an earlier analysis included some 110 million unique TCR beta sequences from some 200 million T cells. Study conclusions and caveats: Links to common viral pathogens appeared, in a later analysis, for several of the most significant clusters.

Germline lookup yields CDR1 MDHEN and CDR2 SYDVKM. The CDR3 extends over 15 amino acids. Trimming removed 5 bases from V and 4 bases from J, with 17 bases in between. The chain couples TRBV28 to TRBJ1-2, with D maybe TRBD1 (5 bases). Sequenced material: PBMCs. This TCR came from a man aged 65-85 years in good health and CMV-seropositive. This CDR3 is CASSPGHLRGYGYTF. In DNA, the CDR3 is TGTGCCAGCAGTCCCGGACACCTAAGGGGCTATGGCTACACCTTC.